The entry that follows covers one T cell receptor (beta chain) sequence. A sample-barcoded 5' primer and a J-beta primer mix were used in a second PCR of about 7 to 12 cycles. Each of the cDNA molecules was tagged by a template-switch adaptor with 12 random nucleotides. One entry per CDR3 protein results from TCRdb running MiXCR on the 5' RACE reads. The data contain 750,000 to 950,000 distinct CDR3 sequences, about 29% of them singletons. The CDR3 runs 14 residues. V was pared by 3 bases and J by 3 bases, with 8 bases between. The V gene's germline CDR1 is MGHDK and CDR2 SYGVNS. These data originate in a study of blood T cells in healthy people across ages. The same sample was also studied in work on T cells of mothers and their children. That study reports: Per child, around 2.9 million TCR beta CDR3 reads were obtained, against over 9 million per mother.

Material: blood. This clonotype was obtained from a woman aged 40 to 50 in good health. The chain recombines TRBV25-1 with TRBJ1-4; D not certain. As DNA, the CDR3 is TGTGCCAGCAGTGAGGACGGACCTAATGAAAAACTGTTTTTT. Its translation: CASSEDGPNEKLFF. The full variable domain, with the rest looked up from reference TRBV25-1 and TRBJ1-4, is EADIYQTPRYLVIGTGKKITLECSQTMGHDKMYWYQQDPGMELHLIHYSYGVNSTEKGDLSSESTVSRIRTEHFPLTLESARPSHTSQYLCASSEDGPNEKLFFGSGTQLSVL.